This T cell receptor (beta chain) was obtained from a study of T-cell reconstitution after alpha-beta-depleted transplantation in children. V trimming: 3 bases; J trimming: 4 bases; junction bases outside the gene matches: 15. Germline V gives CDR1 SEHNR, CDR2 FQNEAQ (reference sequence). CDR3 length equals 17 residues. Unique molecular identifiers were incorporated when the TCRbeta library was constructed. A single record per CDR3 protein comes from TCRdb applying MiXCR to the PCR reads. The sample has approximately 350,000 distinct CDR3 sequences, about an eighth seen once. This material consisted of PBMCs, taken from the stem cell graft. This chain joins TRBV7-9 and TRBJ2-7; 7 positions agree with TRBD2. The receptor's source is a human donor who donated a stem cell graft to a child with Fanconi anemia. The CDR3 spells CASSFSWGGESFYEQYF. For the CDR3, the DNA is TGTGCCAGCAGCTTCTCCTGGGGGGGGGAATCCTTTTACGAGCAGTACTTC.